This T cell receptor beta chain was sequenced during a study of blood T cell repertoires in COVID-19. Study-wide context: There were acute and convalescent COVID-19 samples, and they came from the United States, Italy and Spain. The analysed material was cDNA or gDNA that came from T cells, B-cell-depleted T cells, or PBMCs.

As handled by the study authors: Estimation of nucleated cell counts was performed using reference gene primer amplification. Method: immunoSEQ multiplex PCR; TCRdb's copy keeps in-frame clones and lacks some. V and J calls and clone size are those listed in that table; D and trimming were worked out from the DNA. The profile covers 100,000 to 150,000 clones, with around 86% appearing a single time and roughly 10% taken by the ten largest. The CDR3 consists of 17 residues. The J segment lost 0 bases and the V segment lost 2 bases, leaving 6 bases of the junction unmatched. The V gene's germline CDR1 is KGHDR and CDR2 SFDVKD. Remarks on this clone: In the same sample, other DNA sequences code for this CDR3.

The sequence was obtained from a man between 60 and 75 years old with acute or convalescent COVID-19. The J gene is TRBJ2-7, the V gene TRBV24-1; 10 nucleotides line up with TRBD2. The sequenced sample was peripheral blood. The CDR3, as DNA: TGTGCCACCAGTGATTCCGGGACTAGCGAGAGCTCCTACGAGCAGTACTTC. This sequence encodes CATSDSGTSESSYEQYF.